This T cell receptor (beta chain) stems from a study of blood T cell repertoires in COVID-19. The CDR3 consists of 13 residues. The J segment lost 8 bases and the V segment lost 6 bases, leaving 7 bases of the junction unmatched. Germline V gene sequence: CDR1 MDHEN, CDR2 SYDVKM. Libraries were prepared by immunoSEQ multiplex PCR; TCRdb keeps only in-frame clonotypes and omits some of them. The data show around 23,000 clones, approximately 68% seen once. About this clone itself: Additional DNA sequences in this sample encode the identical CDR3.

The material sequenced was peripheral blood. This rearrangement joins TRBV28 to TRBJ1-2, with 9 bases aligning to TRBD1. This clonotype originated in a woman of 80 years or more with acute or convalescent COVID-19. The DNA for the CDR3 is TGTGCCAGCAGCCCCGGACAGGGGCCCGGCTACACCTTC. Residues: CASSPGQGPGYTF.